This paragraph reports one TCR beta chain. The sample belongs to a study of monozygotic twins with inflammatory bowel disease. From the 5' RACE reads, TCRdb lists one entry per CDR3 protein and no DNA. This sample's table reports approximately 150,000 distinct CDR3 sequences. From germline, CDR1 is KGHSH and CDR2 LQKENI. The CDR3 is 13 residues long. J is TRBJ2-1 and V is TRBV18. The TCR sequence derives from a human donor with ulcerative colitis or Crohn's disease, or a healthy co-twin of an affected twin (not recorded which). The sequenced material came from blood. CDR3 in amino acids: CASSPPEGNEQFF.